Listed here is a single T cell receptor (beta chain). Its antigen is as yet unknown. This entry is derived from a study of T cells after yellow fever vaccination. Study-level points and caveats: Clonotypes shared by both compartments, CD4 and CD8, made up a small share. Reappearance after the booster was observed for most primary-vaccination clones (roughly 97% CD4, over 70% CD8).

The germline gives CDR1 LNHDA, CDR2 SQIVND (reference sequence). The CDR3 consists of 16 residues. V was pared by 3 bases and J by 5 bases, with 13 bases of the junction left unmatched. TCRdb reprocessed the 5' RACE reads with MiXCR, giving one entry per CDR3 protein. The table includes about 500,000 distinct CDR3 sequences, 17% detected once. The sequence derives from a man younger than 35 who received the YFV17D yellow fever vaccine. The chain is built from TRBV19 and TRBJ2-7, with 7 bases fitting TRBD1. This specimen consisted of PBMCs, obtained less than 6 days after the first yellow fever vaccination. The CDR3, as DNA: TGTGCCAGTAGTATCCGGACAGGACATCTTATCAACGAGCAGTACTTC. Translation gives CASSIRTGHLINEQYF.